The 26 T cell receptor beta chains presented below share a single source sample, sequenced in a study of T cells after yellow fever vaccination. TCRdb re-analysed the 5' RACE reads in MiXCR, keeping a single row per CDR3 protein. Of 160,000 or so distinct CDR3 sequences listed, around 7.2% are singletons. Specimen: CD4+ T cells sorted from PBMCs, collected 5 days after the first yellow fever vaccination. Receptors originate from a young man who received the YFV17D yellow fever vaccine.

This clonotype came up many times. The CDR3 loop is CSGLRQLVPYEQYV. Written as DNA, the CDR3 is TGCAGCGGGCTCCGACAGCTAGTTCCCTACGAGCAGTACGTC. V and J are TRBV29-1 and TRBJ2-7, with D possibly being TRBD1 (5 bases). Germline V lookup: CDR1 SQVTM, CDR2 ANQGSEA. Trimming left V 7 bases short and J 2 bases short, with 18 bases between. The CDR3 totals 14 residues.

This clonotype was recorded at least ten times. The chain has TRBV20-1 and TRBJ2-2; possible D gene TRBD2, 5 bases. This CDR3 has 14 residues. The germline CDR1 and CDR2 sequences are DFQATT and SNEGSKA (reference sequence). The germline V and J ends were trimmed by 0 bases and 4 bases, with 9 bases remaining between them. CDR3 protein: CSARDVAITGELFF. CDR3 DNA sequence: TGCAGTGCTAGAGATGTAGCGATCACCGGGGAGCTGTTTTTT.

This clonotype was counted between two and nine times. DNA of the CDR3: TGTGCCAGCAGCCTCTCGACAGGGGGCGCCGGTGAAAAACTGTTTTTT. As protein: CASSLSTGGAGEKLFF. J is TRBJ1-4 and V is TRBV4-2; 10 nucleotides match TRBD1. J was trimmed by 7 bases and V by 4 bases; bases with no gene match: 9. Germline CDR1 reads LGHNA; CDR2 reads YNFKEQ. This CDR3 contains 16 residues.

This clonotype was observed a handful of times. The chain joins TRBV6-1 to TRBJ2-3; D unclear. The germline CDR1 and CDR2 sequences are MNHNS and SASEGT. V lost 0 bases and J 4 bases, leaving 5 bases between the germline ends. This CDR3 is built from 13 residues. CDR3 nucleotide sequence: TGTGCCAGCAGTGAAGCTAGTCCAGATACGCAGTATTTT. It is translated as CASSEASPDTQYF.

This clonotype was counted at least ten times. The chain's CDR3 is CASSVGTGYGQPQHF. DNA of the CDR3: TGCGCCAGCAGCGTCGGAACAGGGTATGGACAGCCCCAGCATTTT. The rearrangement uses TRBV5-1 and TRBJ1-5; possibly TRBD1 for D (6 bases). V was trimmed by 4 bases and J by 7 bases, leaving 18 bases between them. This CDR3 has 15 amino acids. CDR1 is SGHRS, CDR2 YFSETQ, per germline. The full variable domain, its missing parts supplied by reference TRBV5-1 and TRBJ1-5, is KAGVTQTPRYLIKTRGQQVTLSCSPISGHRSVSWYQQTPGQGLQFLFEYFSETQRNKGNFPGRFSGRQFSNSRSEMNVSTLELGDSALYLCASSVGTGYGQPQHFGDGTRLSIL.

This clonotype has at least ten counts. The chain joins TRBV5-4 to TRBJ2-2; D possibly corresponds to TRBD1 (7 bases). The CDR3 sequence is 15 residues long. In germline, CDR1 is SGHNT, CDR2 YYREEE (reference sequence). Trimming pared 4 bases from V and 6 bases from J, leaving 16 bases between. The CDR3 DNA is TGTGCCAGCAGCCGGAGGGACAGTGTGGCCGGGGAGCTGTTTTTT. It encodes CASSRRDSVAGELFF. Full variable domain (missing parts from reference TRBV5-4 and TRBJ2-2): ETGVTQSPTHLIKTRGQQVTLRCSSQSGHNTVSWYQQALGQGPQFIFQYYREEENGRGNFPPRFSGLQFPNYSSELNVNALELDDSALYLCASSRRDSVAGELFFGEGSRLTVL.

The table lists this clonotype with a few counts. DNA of the CDR3: TGTGCCAGCTCACCAGGCTTGGGGAACACTGAAGCTTTCTTT. This sequence encodes CASSPGLGNTEAFF. The rearrangement links TRBV18 to TRBJ1-1; D not resolved. Trimming took off 2 bases at V and 1 base at J, with 8 bases between the two ends. The germline gives CDR1 KGHSH, CDR2 LQKENI. The CDR3 is 14 amino acids.

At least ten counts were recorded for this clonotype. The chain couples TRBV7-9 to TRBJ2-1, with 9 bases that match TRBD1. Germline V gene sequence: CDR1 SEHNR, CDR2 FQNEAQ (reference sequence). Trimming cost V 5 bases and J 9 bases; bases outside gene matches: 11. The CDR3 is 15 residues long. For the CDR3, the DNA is TGTGCCAGCAGCGAGCTTCGGACAGGGGAAGCTGAGCAGTTCTTC. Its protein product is CASSELRTGEAEQFF. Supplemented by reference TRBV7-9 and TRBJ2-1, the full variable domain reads DTGVSQNPRHKITKRGQNVTFRCDPISEHNRLYWYRQTLGQGPEFLTYFQNEAQLEKSRLLSDRFSAERPKGSFSTLEIQRTEQGDSAMYLCASSELRTGEAEQFFGPGTRLTVL.

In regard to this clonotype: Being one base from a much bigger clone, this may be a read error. CDR3 sequence (DNA): TGTGACAGCTCACCATCATCGACAGCGTGGATCGGGGAGCTGTTTTTT. Protein product: CDSSPSSTAWIGELFF. The chain has TRBV18 and TRBJ2-2; D possibly corresponds to TRBD1 (5 bases). The CDR3 runs to 16 residues. Germline lookup yields CDR1 KGHSH and CDR2 LQKENI. Full variable domain (missing parts from reference TRBV18 and TRBJ2-2): NAGVMQNPRHLVRRRGQEARLRCSPMKGHSHVYWYRQLPEEGLKFMVYLQKENIIDESGMPKERFSAEFPKEGPSILRIQQVVRGDSAAYFCDSSPSSTAWIGELFFGEGSRLTVL.

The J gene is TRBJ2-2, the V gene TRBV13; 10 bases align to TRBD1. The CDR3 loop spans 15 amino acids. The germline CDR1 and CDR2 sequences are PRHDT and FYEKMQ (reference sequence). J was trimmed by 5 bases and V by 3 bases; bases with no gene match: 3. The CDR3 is CASSLTGGATGELFF. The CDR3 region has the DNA TGTGCCAGCAGCTTGACAGGGGGCGCGACCGGGGAGCTGTTTTTT.

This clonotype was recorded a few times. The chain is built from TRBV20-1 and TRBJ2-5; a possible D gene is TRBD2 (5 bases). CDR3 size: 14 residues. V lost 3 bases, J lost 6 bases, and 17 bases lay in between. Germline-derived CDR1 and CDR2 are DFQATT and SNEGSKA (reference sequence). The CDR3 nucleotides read TGCAGTGCTAGCCTCGGGATTACGGGGAAGACCCAGTACTTC. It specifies CSASLGITGKTQYF.

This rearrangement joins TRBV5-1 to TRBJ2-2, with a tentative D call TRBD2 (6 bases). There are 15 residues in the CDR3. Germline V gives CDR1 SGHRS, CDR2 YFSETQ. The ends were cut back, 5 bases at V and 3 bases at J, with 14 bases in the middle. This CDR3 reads CASRLQEGHTGELFF. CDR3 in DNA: TGCGCCAGCAGACTACAGGAGGGGCACACCGGGGAGCTGTTTTTT.

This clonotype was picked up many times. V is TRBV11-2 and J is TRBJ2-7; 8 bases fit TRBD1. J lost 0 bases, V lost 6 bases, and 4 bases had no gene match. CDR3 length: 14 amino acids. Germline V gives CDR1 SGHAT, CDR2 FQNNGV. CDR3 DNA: TGTGCCAGCAGTTGGGACAGGAGCTCCTACGAGCAGTACTTC. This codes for CASSWDRSSYEQYF. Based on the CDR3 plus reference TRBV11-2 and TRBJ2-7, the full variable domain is EAGVAQSPRYKIIEKRQSVAFWCNPISGHATLYWYQQILGQGPKLLIQFQNNGVVDDSQLPKDRFSAERLKGVDSTLKIQPAKLEDSAVYLCASSWDRSSYEQYFGPGTRLTVT.

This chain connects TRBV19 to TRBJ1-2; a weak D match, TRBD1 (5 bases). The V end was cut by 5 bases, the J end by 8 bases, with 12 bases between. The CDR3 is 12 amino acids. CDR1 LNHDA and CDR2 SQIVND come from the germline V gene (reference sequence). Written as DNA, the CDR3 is TGTGCCAGTAGTCCAGGGAGGTACGGCTACACCTTC. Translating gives CASSPGRYGYTF.

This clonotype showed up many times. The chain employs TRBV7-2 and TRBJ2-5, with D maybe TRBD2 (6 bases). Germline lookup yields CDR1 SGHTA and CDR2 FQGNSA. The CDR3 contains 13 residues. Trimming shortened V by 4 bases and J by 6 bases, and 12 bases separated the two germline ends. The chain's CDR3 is CASSSAGSKTQYF. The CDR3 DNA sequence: TGTGCCAGCAGCTCGGCGGGGTCTAAGACCCAGTACTTC.

The CDR3 loop is CSAATDQNEQFF. CDR3 nucleotides: TGCAGTGCTGCGACAGACCAGAATGAGCAGTTCTTC. V usage is TRBV20-1 and J usage is TRBJ2-1; D perhaps matches TRBD1 (5 bases). The length of the CDR3 is 12 residues. The germline CDR1 and CDR2 sequences are DFQATT and SNEGSKA (reference sequence). Trimming took off 5 bases at V and 7 bases at J, with 12 bases between the two ends.

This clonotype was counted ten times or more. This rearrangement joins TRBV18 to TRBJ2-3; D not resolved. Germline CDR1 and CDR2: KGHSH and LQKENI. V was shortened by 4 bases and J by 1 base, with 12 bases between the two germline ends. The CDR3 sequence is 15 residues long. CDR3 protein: CASSLDLGRTDTQYF. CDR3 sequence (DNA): TGTGCCAGCTCACTCGATTTAGGGCGCACAGATACGCAGTATTTT.

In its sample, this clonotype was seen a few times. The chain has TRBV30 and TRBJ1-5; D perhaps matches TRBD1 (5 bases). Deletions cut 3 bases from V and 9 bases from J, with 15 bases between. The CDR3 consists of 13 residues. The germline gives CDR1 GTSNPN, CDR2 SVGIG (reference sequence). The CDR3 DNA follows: TGTGCCTGGAGCGGGGACGCGGCGGGGCCCCAGCATTTT. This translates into CAWSGDAAGPQHF.

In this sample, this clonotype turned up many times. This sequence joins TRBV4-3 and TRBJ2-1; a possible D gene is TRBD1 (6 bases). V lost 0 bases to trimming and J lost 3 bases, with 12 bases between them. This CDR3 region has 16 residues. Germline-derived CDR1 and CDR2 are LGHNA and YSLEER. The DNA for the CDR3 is TGCGCCAGCAGCCAAGATCTGGGGGCGTTCTACAATGAGCAGTTCTTC. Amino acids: CASSQDLGAFYNEQFF.

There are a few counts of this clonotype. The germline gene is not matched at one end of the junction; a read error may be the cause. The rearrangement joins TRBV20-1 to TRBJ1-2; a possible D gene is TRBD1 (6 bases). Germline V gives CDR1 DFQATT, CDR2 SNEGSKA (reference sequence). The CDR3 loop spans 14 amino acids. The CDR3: CSARGQIVTHGYTF. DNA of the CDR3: TGCAGTGCCAGAGGACAGATTGTAACCCATGGCTACACCTTC.

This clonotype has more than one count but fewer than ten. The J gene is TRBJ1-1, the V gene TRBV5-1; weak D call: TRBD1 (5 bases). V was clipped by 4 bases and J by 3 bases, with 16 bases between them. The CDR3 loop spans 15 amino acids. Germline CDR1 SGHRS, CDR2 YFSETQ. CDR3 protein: CASSEGSQGDTEAFF. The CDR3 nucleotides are TGCGCCAGCAGCGAGGGTTCCCAAGGGGACACTGAAGCTTTCTTT.

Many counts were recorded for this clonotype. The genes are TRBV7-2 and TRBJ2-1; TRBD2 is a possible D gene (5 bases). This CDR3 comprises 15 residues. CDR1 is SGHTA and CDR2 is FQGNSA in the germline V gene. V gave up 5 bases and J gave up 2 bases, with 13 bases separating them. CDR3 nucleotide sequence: TGTGCCAGCAGCCTATCTACCGGGACCTACAATGAGCAGTTCTTC. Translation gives CASSLSTGTYNEQFF.

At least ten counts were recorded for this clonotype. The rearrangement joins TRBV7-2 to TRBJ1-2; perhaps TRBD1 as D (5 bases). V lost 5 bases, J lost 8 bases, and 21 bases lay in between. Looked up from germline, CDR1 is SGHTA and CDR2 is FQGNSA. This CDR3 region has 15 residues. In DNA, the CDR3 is TGTGCCAGCAGCCTGAGAGCAGGGAGGGAAGGAGGCTACACCTTC. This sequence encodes CASSLRAGREGGYTF.

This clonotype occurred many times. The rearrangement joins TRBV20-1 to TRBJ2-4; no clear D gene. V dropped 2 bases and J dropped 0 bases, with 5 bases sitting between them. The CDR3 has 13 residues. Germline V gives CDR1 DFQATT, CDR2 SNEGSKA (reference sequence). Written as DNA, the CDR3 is TGCAGTGCTAGAAAGGGAGCCAAAAACATTCAGTACTTC. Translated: CSARKGAKNIQYF.

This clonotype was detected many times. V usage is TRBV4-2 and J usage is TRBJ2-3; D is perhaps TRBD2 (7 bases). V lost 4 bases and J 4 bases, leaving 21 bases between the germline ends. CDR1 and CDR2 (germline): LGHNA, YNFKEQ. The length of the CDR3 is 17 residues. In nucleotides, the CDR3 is TGTGCCAGCAGCCTCCCCTGGGCGGGGGCTGTCGCAGATACGCAGTATTTT. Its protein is CASSLPWAGAVADTQYF.

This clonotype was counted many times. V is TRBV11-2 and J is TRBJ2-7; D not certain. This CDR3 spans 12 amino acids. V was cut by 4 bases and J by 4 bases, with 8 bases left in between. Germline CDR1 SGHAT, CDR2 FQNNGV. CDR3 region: CASSSSLYEQYF. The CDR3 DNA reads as TGTGCCAGCAGCTCCTCGTTATACGAGCAGTACTTC. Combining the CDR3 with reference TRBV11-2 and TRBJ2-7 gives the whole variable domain EAGVAQSPRYKIIEKRQSVAFWCNPISGHATLYWYQQILGQGPKLLIQFQNNGVVDDSQLPKDRFSAERLKGVDSTLKIQPAKLEDSAVYLCASSSSLYEQYFGPGTRLTVT.